There are a few counts of the clone carrying this T cell receptor (beta chain). The antigen is undetermined. Primers for the PCR totalled 60 Vbeta and 13 Jbeta. The table came from immunoSEQ multiplex PCR; TCRdb's copy has only in-frame clones and leaves some out. The data contain approximately 42,000 clones, approximately 84% of them singletons. These data come from a study of cytomegalovirus exposure and HLA in healthy donors. Study in general: Earlier, some 180 million T cells were analyzed, and some 120 million unique TCR beta sequences were found among them. The study, taken as a whole, reports: Prior analysis indicated that the majority of TCR beta V segments exhibited productivity approximately 87% or approximately 30% of the time. Reports state that TCR beta sequences accurately predicted most subjects' HLA-A and HLA-B alleles. Three of the chains that were CMV-associated were confirmed in vitro to be specific for CMV antigens.

Trimming took off 6 bases at V and 1 base at J, with 19 bases between the two ends. The CDR3 has 16 amino acids. Germline V gene lookup returns CDR1 MNHNY and CDR2 SVGAGI (reference sequence). Material: PBMCs. The chain links TRBV6-6 to TRBJ2-7, with D tentatively TRBD2 (7 bases). The sequence was collected from a man aged 45 to 65 in good health and CMV-seronegative. The CDR3 loop is CASRTPSGGGSYEQYF. Written as DNA, the CDR3 is TGTGCCAGCAGAACCCCCTCGGGGGGCGGGTCCTACGAGCAGTACTTC.